What follows are 22 T cell receptor beta chains derived from one specimen sequenced in a study of CXCR3-negative and CXCR3-positive naive CD8 T cells. Overall study findings and caveats: CXCR3-positive naive cells had more hydrophobic TRB CDR3s than CXCR3-negative naive cells.

In preparing the TRB cDNA libraries, 5' RACE with UMI labels was used. With the 5' RACE reads reprocessed, TCRdb shows one record per CDR3 protein and no DNA. The sample's table shows roughly 7,300 distinct CDR3 sequences. Their specific antigens are unknown. Sequencing was done on a sample of naive CXCR3+ CD8+ T cells from blood. The sample's subset: CD45RO-CCR7+CD27+CD95- naive CD8+ T cells expressing CXCR3 (TNR3+). The receptor source for this set is a human donor in good health. Some clones in this sample may be carry-over from other donors' samples.

The V and J genes are TRBV7-8 and TRBJ2-3; the D call of TRBD1 rests on TCRdb alone, since no DNA is present to check it. CDR1 and CDR2 from the germline V gene are SGHVS and FQNEAQ. CDR3 size: 16 residues. The chain's CDR3 is CASSPSPGQLTDTQYF.

The rearrangement joins TRBV9 to TRBJ2-1; TCRdb calls TRBD2, which cannot be checked without DNA. There are 17 residues in the CDR3. Germline CDR1 and CDR2: SGDLS and YYNGEE. The CDR3 spells CASSLDGTPVPTNEQFF.

This chain joins TRBV25-1 and TRBJ2-3. Germline CDR1 is MGHDK and CDR2 is SYGVNS. The CDR3 sequence is 12 residues long. CDR3 region: CASSEWTDTQYF. The variable domain in full, with the rest retrieved from reference TRBV25-1 and TRBJ2-3, is EADIYQTPRYLVIGTGKKITLECSQTMGHDKMYWYQQDPGMELHLIHYSYGVNSTEKGDLSSESTVSRIRTEHFPLTLESARPSHTSQYLCASSEWTDTQYFGPGTRLTVL.

V is TRBV25-1 and J is TRBJ2-1. CDR1 is MGHDK, CDR2 SYGVNS, per germline. The CDR3 length is 13 residues. The CDR3: CASSDNLYNEQFF. Based on the CDR3 plus reference TRBV25-1 and TRBJ2-1, the full variable domain is EADIYQTPRYLVIGTGKKITLECSQTMGHDKMYWYQQDPGMELHLIHYSYGVNSTEKGDLSSESTVSRIRTEHFPLTLESARPSHTSQYLCASSDNLYNEQFFGPGTRLTVL.

The rearrangement uses TRBV29-1 and TRBJ2-1; absent DNA, TCRdb's TRBD2 call cannot be checked. This CDR3 has 19 amino acids. Germline V gives CDR1 SQVTM, CDR2 ANQGSEA. CDR3 amino acids: CSVELPSTASGTLRNEQFF.

The V gene is TRBV29-1, the J gene TRBJ2-6. This CDR3 region has 15 residues. CDR1 is SQVTM and CDR2 is ANQGSEA in the germline V gene. CDR3 amino acids: CSVWNPGYGANVLTF.

The chain couples TRBV18 to TRBJ2-1; there is no DNA to check the TCRdb D call of TRBD1. This CDR3 comprises 13 residues. The germline V gene encodes CDR1 KGHSH and CDR2 LQKENI. This CDR3 reads CASSGGLYNEQFF.

The chain uses TRBV7-8 and TRBJ2-7. The CDR3 consists of 14 residues. The V gene's germline CDR1 is SGHVS and CDR2 FQNEAQ. The CDR3 sequence is CASSFRIPAHEQYF.

The chain is built from TRBV13 and TRBJ1-2; TCRdb indicates TRBD1, and absent DNA this call remains unverified. This CDR3 comprises 14 residues. In germline, CDR1 is PRHDT, CDR2 FYEKMQ (reference sequence). The CDR3: CSSSLGSAPYGYTF. The full variable domain, in which reference TRBV13 and TRBJ1-2 provide the parts outside the CDR3, is AAGVIQSPRHLIKEKRETATLKCYPIPRHDTVYWYQQGPGQDPQFLISFYEKMQSDKGSIPDRFSAQQFSDYHSELNMSSLELGDSALYFCSSSLGSAPYGYTFGSGTRLTVV.

This clonotype is identified as medium-sized from frequency. V usage is TRBV5-1 and J usage is TRBJ2-3; with no DNA, the TCRdb D assignment of TRBD2 cannot be verified. Germline V gene lookup returns CDR1 SGHRS and CDR2 YFSETQ. This CDR3 has 16 residues. CDR3 protein: CASSPLQRGDQDTQYF.

The chain joins TRBV29-1 to TRBJ2-7. Germline-derived CDR1 and CDR2 are SQVTM and ANQGSEA. The CDR3 consists of 13 residues. Here the CDR3 reads CSVEVGSGFEQYF.

According to its frequency, this clonotype is medium-sized. The chain uses TRBV3-1 and TRBJ2-2; TCRdb names TRBD2, which stays unverified in the absence of DNA. The CDR3 has 21 amino acids. The germline V gene has CDR1 LGHDT and CDR2 YNNKEL (reference sequence). The CDR3 sequence: CASSQGFYFGAGTKNTGELFF. The variable domain in full, completed from reference TRBV3-1 and TRBJ2-2, reads DTAVSQTPKYLVTQMGNDKSIKCEQNLGHDTMYWYKQDSKKFLKIMFSYNNKELIINETVPNRFSPKSPDKAHLNLHINSLELGDSAVYFCASSQGFYFGAGTKNTGELFFGEGSRLTVL.

The chain links TRBV4-3 to TRBJ2-3; TCRdb reports TRBD2, a call that lacks DNA to check it against. Looked up from germline, CDR1 is LGHNA and CDR2 is YSLEER. CDR3 length equals 15 residues. CDR3 loop: CASSQDRVLTDTQYF.

This chain uses TRBV7-6 with TRBJ2-1; TCRdb calls TRBD2, which cannot be checked without DNA. Germline V gene lookup returns CDR1 SGHVS and CDR2 FNYEAQ. The CDR3 extends over 17 amino acids. CDR3 loop: CASSLGPAGPRYNEQFF.

The chain has TRBV29-1 and TRBJ1-2. The CDR3 contains 12 residues. Germline V CDR1 and CDR2: SQVTM, ANQGSEA. CDR3: CSSETRDYGYTF.

According to its frequency, this clonotype is large. The V and J genes are TRBV11-2 and TRBJ1-4; no DNA is available, so the TRBD1 call from TCRdb remains unchecked. The CDR3 runs to 15 residues. Germline CDR1 and CDR2: SGHAT and FQNNGV. This CDR3 is CASTPSPAANEKLFF.

The rearrangement links TRBV29-1 to TRBJ1-1. The CDR3 is 14 amino acids. Germline lookup yields CDR1 SQVTM and CDR2 ANQGSEA. The CDR3 loop reads CSVEEAREDTEAFF.

The genes are TRBV6-2 or TRBV6-3 and TRBJ2-1; TCRdb gives TRBD2 as the D gene, but with no DNA this cannot be confirmed. The CDR3 totals 14 residues. Germline V CDR1 and CDR2: MNHEY, SVGEGT. The CDR3: CASRYSFAGDERFF.

This clonotype is classed as medium-sized by frequency. The CDR3 sequence: CASSDGGNTEAFF. The V and J genes are TRBV3-1 and TRBJ1-1; no DNA is available, so the TRBD1 call from TCRdb remains unchecked. The germline gives CDR1 LGHDT, CDR2 YNNKEL (reference sequence). The CDR3 totals 13 residues.

The rearrangement links TRBV6-6 to TRBJ2-3; the D call of TRBD1 rests on TCRdb alone, since no DNA is present to check it. The germline V gene has CDR1 MNHNY and CDR2 SVGAGI (reference sequence). The CDR3 is 16 residues long. CDR3 loop: CASSYSWGFSTDTQYF.

V is TRBV3-1 and J is TRBJ2-1. Per the germline V gene, CDR1 is LGHDT and CDR2 is YNNKEL (reference sequence). CDR3 length: 12 residues. CDR3 in amino acids: CASSQESEEQFF.

The J gene is TRBJ2-1, the V gene TRBV7-3; the TCRdb call, TRBD1, lacks DNA for checking. There are 17 residues in the CDR3. Germline CDR1 SGHTA, CDR2 FQGTGA. The chain's CDR3 is CASSLLSSGTGGNEQFF.